The source of this T cell receptor beta chain is a study of OX40 agonist ivuxolimab in advanced cancers. The CDR3 consists of 13 residues. V lost 5 bases to trimming and J lost 4 bases, with 9 bases between them. Germline-derived CDR1 and CDR2 are SNHLY and FYNNEI. This table comes from immunoSEQ multiplex PCR, and its TCRdb copy is limited to in-frame clones, with some not included. The data contain roughly 77,000 clones, 75% to 90% of them seen just once; the ten biggest clones take up 2.4%. This TCR was sampled from an adult with an advanced solid tumor such as melanoma, head and neck, liver or kidney cancer. The starting material was CD4+ or CD8+ T cells sorted from blood, obtained in a trial of the OX40 agonist ivuxolimab. The rearrangement uses TRBV2 and TRBJ1-3; D might be TRBD1 (5 bases). In nucleotides, the CDR3 is TGTGCCAGCAGTAAACGGACAGGAAACACCATATATTTT. The encoded protein is CASSKRTGNTIYF.